One sample yielded the 27 T cell receptor beta chains listed below, sequenced in a study of OX40 agonist ivuxolimab in advanced cancers. Repertoires were generated with immunoSEQ multiplex PCR, while TCRdb's copy carries only in-frame clones and drops some. The sample has 85,000 to 100,000 clones; approximately 85% are singletons. This sample comprised CD4+ or CD8+ T cells sorted from blood, obtained in a trial of the OX40 agonist ivuxolimab. The receptors come from an adult with an advanced solid tumor such as melanoma, head and neck, liver or kidney cancer.

This chain connects TRBV5-1 to TRBJ2-3; maybe TRBD1 (6 bases). CDR1 and CDR2 from the germline V gene are SGHRS and YFSETQ. The CDR3 has 15 residues. V was shortened by 1 base and J by 4 bases, with 13 bases between the two germline ends. This CDR3 reads CASSLSGARADTQYF. The CDR3 DNA is TGCGCCAGCAGCTTGTCAGGGGCGCGGGCAGATACGCAGTATTTT.

The genes are TRBV19 and TRBJ2-4; D may be TRBD2 (5 bases). The CDR3 covers 14 residues. CDR1 is LNHDA and CDR2 is SQIVND in the germline V gene (reference sequence). V was cut by 3 bases and J by 2 bases, with 8 bases left in between. The CDR3 here is CASSIERTKNIQYF. CDR3 nucleotides: TGTGCCAGTAGTATTGAGCGGACCAAAAACATTCAGTACTTC.

In DNA form, the CDR3 reads TGCGCCAGCAGCTTGTACGGGGTTGAGGGTCAGCCCCAGCATTTT. Translation gives CASSLYGVEGQPQHF. The V call is TRBV5-1, the J call TRBJ1-5; no clear D gene. Germline V gene lookup returns CDR1 SGHRS and CDR2 YFSETQ. The CDR3 length is 15 residues. V lost 1 base, J lost 6 bases, and 14 bases lay in between.

The V gene is TRBV5-5, the J gene TRBJ1-5, with a tentative D call TRBD1 (5 bases). This CDR3 spans 18 amino acids. Germline assignment: CDR1 SGHKS and CDR2 YYEKEE (reference sequence). V was pared by 0 bases and J by 4 bases, with 20 bases between. CDR3 sequence: CASSLDVNGGGRNQPQHF. CDR3 DNA: TGTGCCAGCAGCTTGGACGTGAACGGGGGAGGTAGAAATCAGCCCCAGCATTTT.

The V gene is TRBV18, the J gene TRBJ2-5; the D gene is possibly TRBD1 (6 bases). The CDR3 sequence is 14 residues long. Looked up from germline, CDR1 is KGHSH and CDR2 is LQKENI. The ends were cut back, 3 bases at V and 1 base at J, with 9 bases in the middle. CDR3 coding DNA: TGTGCCAGCTCACCCCAGGGGTTCCAAGAGACCCAGTACTTC. Translation: CASSPQGFQETQYF.

This clone was seen just once. This chain uses TRBV29-1 with TRBJ2-1, with TRBD2 matching over 7 bases. CDR1 SQVTM and CDR2 ANQGSEA come from the germline V gene. The CDR3 spans 14 residues. With V trimmed by 7 bases and J by 4 bases, 10 bases remained unmatched. In nucleotides, the CDR3 is TGCAGCGGGGCCCCGGGACTACGGTACAATGAGCAGTTCTTC. It is translated as CSGAPGLRYNEQFF.

The chain employs TRBV27 and TRBJ1-2, with TRBD1 as a possible D gene (5 bases). This CDR3 is 14 amino acids long. Trimming took 4 bases from V and 1 from J, leaving 10 bases between them. Germline lookup yields CDR1 MNHEY and CDR2 SMNVEV (reference sequence). This chain's CDR3 is CASSWGGDNYGYTF. Written as DNA, the CDR3 is TGTGCCAGCAGTTGGGGGGGGGATAACTATGGCTACACCTTC.

The J gene is TRBJ1-3, the V gene TRBV5-1; 10 bases agree with TRBD1. The V gene's germline CDR1 is SGHRS and CDR2 YFSETQ. There are 14 residues in the CDR3. The trim removed 4 bases at V and 5 bases at J, leaving 3 bases unmatched. CDR3 sequence reads: CASSKGQGRNTIYF. The CDR3 bases are TGCGCCAGCAGCAAGGGACAGGGGAGAAACACCATATATTTT.

The CDR3 loop is CASSPREKLFF. The CDR3 nucleotides read TGTGCCAGCTCACCACGCGAAAAACTGTTTTTT. The chain links TRBV18 to TRBJ1-4; D is unclear. With 1 base removed from V and 8 bases from J, the gap between germline ends came to 2 bases. There are 11 residues in the CDR3. The germline V gene has CDR1 KGHSH and CDR2 LQKENI.

The chain combines TRBV28 with TRBJ2-1, with 8 bases matching TRBD2. With V trimmed by 1 base and J by 0 bases, 2 bases remained unmatched. There are 16 residues in the CDR3. In germline, CDR1 is MDHEN, CDR2 SYDVKM. The CDR3 sequence: CASSLFAGGSYNEQFF. In DNA, the CDR3 is TGTGCCAGCAGTTTATTTGCGGGGGGCTCCTACAATGAGCAGTTCTTC.

This rearrangement joins TRBV9 to TRBJ2-3; D may be TRBD2 (6 bases). CDR1 is SGDLS, CDR2 YYNGEE, per germline. There are 14 residues in the CDR3. V shed 0 bases and J shed 5 bases, with 10 bases lying between them. This CDR3 reads CASSVVTGEDTQYF. In DNA form, the CDR3 reads TGTGCCAGCAGCGTAGTAACGGGGGAAGATACGCAGTATTTT.

This chain links TRBV2 with TRBJ1-5, with TRBD1 as a possible D gene (6 bases). From germline, CDR1 is SNHLY and CDR2 FYNNEI. This CDR3 comprises 14 residues. V lost 5 bases and J 6 bases, leaving 14 bases between the germline ends. DNA for the CDR3: TGTGCCAGCAGTTTCGAGGGGGTGAGTCAGCCCCAGCATTTT. Translated: CASSFEGVSQPQHF.

The chain has TRBV7-2 and TRBJ1-4; TRBD1 agrees at 7 bases. Trimming took 5 bases from V and 3 from J; bases not matched to a gene: 6. CDR3 length equals 15 residues. Germline V CDR1 and CDR2: SGHTA, FQGNSA. CDR3 coding DNA: TGTGCCAGCAGCCGAGACAGGGTCCCTAATGAAAAACTGTTTTTT. The encoded protein is CASSRDRVPNEKLFF.

The chain has TRBV19 and TRBJ2-3, with 8 bases matching TRBD2. J was trimmed by 4 bases and V by 5 bases; bases with no gene match: 14. Per germline, CDR1 LNHDA and CDR2 SQIVND (reference sequence). This CDR3 is 17 amino acids long. As DNA, the CDR3 is TGTGCCAGTAGTTGGGGTGGGCGGGAGGCCTCATCAGATACGCAGTATTTT. It encodes CASSWGGREASSDTQYF.

V and J are TRBV5-1 and TRBJ1-3, with D hard to call. This CDR3 contains 15 residues. V was trimmed by 0 bases and J by 0 bases, leaving 7 bases between them. CDR1 is SGHRS and CDR2 is YFSETQ in the germline V gene. The CDR3 is CASSLVSPSGNTIYF. CDR3 bases: TGCGCCAGCAGCTTGGTGAGCCCCTCTGGAAACACCATATATTTT.

The chain combines TRBV28 with TRBJ1-4, with 8 bases lining up with TRBD1. Germline CDR1 is MDHEN and CDR2 is SYDVKM. The junction had 11 bases not matched to a gene; V was cut back by 3 bases and J by 8 bases. The CDR3 sequence is 16 residues long. Here the CDR3 reads CASSFYPWTGREKLFF. Written as DNA, the CDR3 is TGTGCCAGCAGTTTCTACCCCTGGACAGGGAGGGAAAAACTGTTTTTT.

This chain uses TRBV6-1 with TRBJ2-3; 7 bases agree with TRBD1. Germline V gene sequence: CDR1 MNHNS, CDR2 SASEGT. This CDR3 comprises 13 residues. Trimming cost V 10 bases and J 6 bases; bases outside gene matches: 10. The CDR3 sequence: CATALQQGDTQYF. The CDR3 region has the DNA TGTGCCACCGCACTTCAACAGGGGGATACGCAGTATTTT.

The V gene is TRBV19, the J gene TRBJ1-5; 7 nucleotides align to TRBD1. CDR1 is LNHDA and CDR2 is SQIVND in the germline V gene (reference sequence). The trim removed 7 bases at V and 3 bases at J, leaving 6 bases unmatched. This CDR3 is built from 14 residues. The CDR3 loop is CASNRQGTNQPQHF. The CDR3 nucleotides are TGTGCCAGTAATCGACAGGGCACCAATCAGCCCCAGCATTTT.

The rearrangement joins TRBV30 to TRBJ2-7; 8 nucleotides align to TRBD2. The CDR3 has 16 amino acids. The V and J ends lost 4 bases and 0 bases, in that order; junction bases with no gene match: 11. Germline CDR1 reads GTSNPN; CDR2 reads SVGIG (reference sequence). CDR3 DNA sequence: TGTGCCTGGACCGAAAAGCTAGCGGGCGGCTCCTACGAGCAGTACTTC. Translating gives CAWTEKLAGGSYEQYF.

The chain employs TRBV5-1 and TRBJ2-2; 11 bases line up with TRBD1. From germline, CDR1 is SGHRS and CDR2 YFSETQ. This CDR3 has 15 residues. V shed 0 bases and J 6 bases; nucleotides not matched to a gene: 1. The CDR3 DNA sequence: TGCGCCAGCAGCTTGGGGACAGGGGGCCCCGGGGAGCTGTTTTTT. It codes for CASSLGTGGPGELFF. Drawing the rest from reference TRBV5-1 and TRBJ2-2, the complete variable domain is KAGVTQTPRYLIKTRGQQVTLSCSPISGHRSVSWYQQTPGQGLQFLFEYFSETQRNKGNFPGRFSGRQFSNSRSEMNVSTLELGDSALYLCASSLGTGGPGELFFGEGSRLTVL.

This rearrangement joins TRBV6-6 to TRBJ1-1; 7 bases are shared with TRBD1. Unmatched junction bases numbered 5, after V lost 7 bases and J lost 0 bases. The germline gives CDR1 MNHNY, CDR2 SVGAGI (reference sequence). The CDR3 covers 14 residues. CDR3 bases: TGTGCCAGCAACCCACAGGGGCTGAACACTGAAGCTTTCTTT. Its protein is CASNPQGLNTEAFF.

This clone was seen a handful of times. This sequence joins TRBV28 and TRBJ2-7; 12 bases are shared with TRBD2. This CDR3 has 16 residues. Germline V CDR1 and CDR2: MDHEN, SYDVKM. V lost 8 bases to trimming and J lost 7 bases; unmatched junction nucleotides: 15. In DNA form, the CDR3 reads TGTGCCAGCGAGGGGGCCCTAGCGGGAGGGCCGGGGGAGCAGTACTTC. Its protein is CASEGALAGGPGEQYF.

The chain recombines TRBV5-4 with TRBJ2-5; 7 bases are a match to TRBD1. Germline CDR1 SGHNT, CDR2 YYREEE (reference sequence). Trimming cost V 2 bases and J 3 bases; bases outside gene matches: 4. This CDR3 spans 14 amino acids. The CDR3 spells CASSLSGTEETQYF. The CDR3 nucleotides read TGTGCCAGCAGCTTATCCGGGACAGAAGAGACCCAGTACTTC.

The rearrangement uses TRBV7-3 and TRBJ2-1, with 8 bases aligning to TRBD1. The length of the CDR3 is 14 residues. Germline CDR1 and CDR2: SGHTA and FQGTGA. The J segment lost 0 bases and the V segment lost 5 bases, leaving 0 bases of the junction unmatched. The chain's CDR3 is CASSGTGSYNEQFF. The CDR3 region has the DNA TGTGCCAGCAGCGGGACAGGCTCCTACAATGAGCAGTTCTTC.

The genes are TRBV9 and TRBJ2-4; 10 bases are a match to TRBD2. The CDR3 sequence is 15 residues long. The trim removed 0 bases at V and 9 bases at J, leaving 6 bases unmatched. Per the germline V gene, CDR1 is SGDLS and CDR2 is YYNGEE. The CDR3 loop reads CASSVEAGGLSIQYF. Written as DNA, the CDR3 is TGTGCCAGCAGCGTAGAAGCGGGGGGGCTGAGCATTCAGTACTTC.

This rearrangement joins TRBV7-3 to TRBJ1-1; D is undetermined. Germline CDR1 is SGHTA and CDR2 is FQGTGA. V was cut by 0 bases and J by 2 bases, with 7 bases left in between. This CDR3 spans 14 amino acids. CDR3 in amino acids: CASSLTRTNTEAFF. CDR3 nucleotide sequence: TGTGCCAGCAGCTTAACCAGGACCAACACTGAAGCTTTCTTT.

The sample holds one count of this clone. V is TRBV11-2 and J is TRBJ2-7; 9 positions match TRBD2. Germline CDR1 is SGHAT and CDR2 is FQNNGV. Trimming removed 0 bases from V and 5 bases from J; junction bases left unmatched: 8. The CDR3 runs to 16 residues. CDR3 sequence reads: CASSLDRAGGVHEQYF. Written as DNA, the CDR3 is TGTGCCAGCAGCTTAGATCGCGCGGGAGGGGTCCACGAGCAGTACTTC.